This is a list of T cell receptor beta chains from one sample in a study of beta chain features in type 1 diabetes. Measured with immunoSEQ multiplex PCR; TCRdb has only the in-frame clones, and not every one. The sample contains 680,000 or so clones, about a sixth of which appear only once. Source material: naive CD4+ T cells from blood. Receptor source: a man aged 18 to 35 in good health. Each CDR3 is given with its conserved first and last residue.

j_call v_call cdr3_aa
TRBJ2-7 TRBV14 CASSVWDRDYYEQYF
TRBJ2-7 TRBV10-3 CAITRTGDEQYF
TRBJ2-7 TRBV7-9 CASSMGTGIGEQYF
TRBJ2-7 TRBV7-3 CASSFGGSSYEQYF
TRBJ1-2 TRBV5-6 CASSLRQGGYGYTF
TRBJ2-7 TRBV30 CAWSKERGYEQYF
TRBJ2-1 TRBV9 CASSGIPGLYNEQFF
TRBJ2-3 TRBV28 CASSHGRGKDTQYF
TRBJ2-2 TRBV7-9 CASSPSTGELFF
TRBJ2-7 TRBV6-6 CASSLARGYEQYF
TRBJ1-1 TRBV11-1 CASSLELSLNTEAFF
TRBJ2-7 TRBV5-1 CASRPGQGYEQYF
TRBJ2-5 TRBV5-1 CATSRGDQETQYF
TRBJ2-5 TRBV7-3 CASSARGGDQETQYF
TRBJ1-2 TRBV6-5 CASSYDVGVANYGYTF
TRBJ2-7 TRBV4-1 CASSQSGSDRGNYEQYF
TRBJ1-6 TRBV18 CASSPNWTGNSPLHF
TRBJ2-7 TRBV29-1 CSVPLAGGRINEQYF
TRBJ2-7 TRBV5-1 CASSPGTASSYEQYF
TRBJ2-3 TRBV10-3 CAISTGQGPGTDTQYF
TRBJ2-5 TRBV4-1 CASSQDRSGRQETQYF
TRBJ2-2 TRBV10-3 CAISPGSGELFF
TRBJ2-7 TRBV19 CASSLQTGGAYEQYF
TRBJ2-3 TRBV28 CASRAGAGGADTQYF
TRBJ1-2 TRBV7-8 CASSLFRLADNYGYTF
TRBJ1-2 TRBV9 CASSPERGGYTF
TRBJ1-2 TRBV30 CAWSLLGSLFGYTF
TRBJ2-4 TRBV4-3 CASSREGTGGQGWAKNIQYF
TRBJ2-7 TRBV15 CATSRDVPYEQYF
TRBJ1-1 TRBV30 CAWSLSRAFF
TRBJ1-2 TRBV19 CASRALDVNYGYTF
TRBJ2-7 TRBV5-1 CASNRGANPSYEQYF
TRBJ1-4 TRBV7-2 CASSFSGFNEKLFF
TRBJ1-1 TRBV6-5 CASSLRNTEAFF
TRBJ2-1 TRBV7-2 CASSLLAPGGGNEQFF
TRBJ2-6 TRBV11-2 CASSFRTARSGANVLTF
TRBJ1-1 TRBV21-1 CASSKDKLPNRDRENTEAFF
TRBJ1-2 TRBV11-2 CASSESSAYGYTF
TRBJ1-1 TRBV18 CASSSGLNTEAFF
TRBJ2-7 TRBV19 CASSTPGTTVYEQYF
TRBJ2-7 TRBV5-1 CASSFQGGRGDEQYF
TRBJ2-7 TRBV11-2 CASRQLKGPYEQYF
TRBJ1-2 TRBV28 CATTDRQGYGYTF
TRBJ1-1 TRBV27 CASSTGRVNTEAFF
TRBJ2-7 TRBV4-3 CASSQDNYGSYEQYF
TRBJ2-7 TRBV7-2 CASSQGPKSEQYF
TRBJ2-7 TRBV27 CASSLSQGRGPYEQYF
TRBJ1-1 TRBV28 CASRGIGPWTEAFF
TRBJ1-5 TRBV2 CASSESRGSGQPQHF
TRBJ2-7 TRBV30 CAWSRTSFYEQYF
TRBJ2-5 TRBV27 CASSLLAGAPGKTQYF
TRBJ1-1 TRBV5-1 CASSPRWNTEAFF
TRBJ2-3 TRBV5-1 CASSSLAIAHRGTQYF
TRBJ1-1 TRBV6-1 CASSRTGFGAFF
TRBJ1-1 TRBV5-4 CASSAQDRGMNTEAFF
TRBJ2-1 TRBV5-6 CASSLIPRTGRKNEQFF
TRBJ2-1 TRBV4-2 CASSQVAIQGNEQFF
TRBJ2-5 TRBV7-2 CASNLRAGTQETQYF